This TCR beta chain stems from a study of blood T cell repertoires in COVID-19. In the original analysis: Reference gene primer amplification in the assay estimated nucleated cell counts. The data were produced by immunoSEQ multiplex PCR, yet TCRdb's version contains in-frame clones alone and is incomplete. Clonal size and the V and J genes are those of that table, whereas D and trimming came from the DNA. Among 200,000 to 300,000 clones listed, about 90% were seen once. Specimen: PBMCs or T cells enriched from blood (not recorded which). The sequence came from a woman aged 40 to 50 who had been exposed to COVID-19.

Here the CDR3 DNA reads TGTGCCTGGAGTGGGGGGGAAGGCTACACCTTC. Translating gives CAWSGGEGYTF. The chain employs TRBV30 and TRBJ1-2; perhaps TRBD1 as D (5 bases). CDR1 GTSNPN and CDR2 SVGIG come from the germline V gene (reference sequence). V dropped 1 base and J dropped 8 bases, with 8 bases sitting between them. CDR3 length equals 11 residues.